This T cell receptor beta chain was sequenced for a study of regulatory T cells in long-lasting Graves disease (dated by TCRdb to the early 2020s). With respect to the entire study: To count as having persistent Graves' disease, a patient had to have received antithyroid drug treatment for over 5 years with TSH receptor autoantibodies remaining persistently positive. On average, persistent Graves' disease patients in the clinical cohort had been on antithyroid drugs for about 10.3 years. A total of about 35 samples underwent TCR sequencing: around 13 from persistent and around 20 from newly diagnosed Graves' disease patients. The study took place in China and was registered as a clinical trial. Persistent Graves' disease patients were compared with newly diagnosed Graves' disease patients by peripheral blood TCR sequencing and RNA sequencing.

What the study reported, not specific to this receptor: Peripheral blood alone was examined, since thyroid tissue, which constituted the primary lesion, could not be accessed. Patients with persistent disease shared more public clonotypes (under 3,000) than newly diagnosed patients did (more than 900). Only the TCR beta chain was sequenced and analyzed. The small sample size was acknowledged by the authors as a limitation that may reduce accuracy. TRBV28, TRBJ1-2 and TRBJ2-5 were preferentially used in persistent disease, while TRBV20-1 and TRBJ2-1 were favored in newly diagnosed disease. Compared with newly diagnosed patients, persistent Graves' disease patients had lower TCR Shannon entropy and fewer highly expanded clones, which suggests clonal expansion.

The intended sense of this specimen's time point label: persistent/refractory GD, antithyroid drugs over 5 years with positive TRAb. RNA was extracted from PBMCs in TRIzol for both TCR sequencing and RNA sequencing. The diagnosis of Graves' disease followed American Thyroid Association guidelines. Recruitment of patients was carried out at an endocrinology department in Xi'an, China. Each patient gave 7.5 to 10 milliliters of peripheral blood, collected in an EDTA anticoagulant tube. Ficoll Paque Plus density gradient separation was used to isolate PBMCs, and no further T cell sorting was done. An Agilent 2100 Bioanalyzer and agarose gel were used to assess RNA quality, and a NanoDrop 2000 was used to measure RNA concentration. The library was made by multiplex PCR. Sequencing relied on an Illumina HiSeq 4000. CDR3 regions were amplified by Arm-PCR with iRepertoire HTBI primers to construct TCR beta libraries. Gel purification was performed on PCR products prior to sequencing. Regarding the original processing steps: Across samples, about 64 TRBV and approximately 15 TRBJ segments were identified and used for gene usage analysis of CDR3 amino acid clonotypes. COPE and FqMerger were used to merge filtered high-quality paired reads into contigs. BLAST was used to align contigs to the IMGT TRBV, TRBD and TRBJ reference genes, and CDR3 was defined following IMGT. Clonotypes above 0.1% frequency were classified as highly expanded clones. Shannon entropy served as the measure of repertoire diversity, while the Gini coefficient captured V-J evenness. Public clonotypes were defined as clonotypes shared by more than one individual. TCRdb itself trimmed the public reads at Q25 with fastp, ran MiXCR and retained productive beta chains. Identical CDR3 protein sequences are pooled into one entry, listed with their most common genes and DNA. For this entry, the V and J calls and clone size follow TCRdb and not the study's own pipeline. Counted in this sample were hundreds of thousands of distinct CDR3 sequences; around 20% of them appeared once. The top ten clones comprise about 8.3% of the sample.

The germline V gene yields SGHTA for CDR1 and FQGNSA for CDR2. Measured from the cysteine to the phenylalanine, the CDR3 is 14 residues long. This entry keeps only the CDR3 DNA: 42 bases, framed from base 1. V drops 2 bases and J drops 4 bases, leaving 11 bases in between. This clonotype showed up many times. Its antigen specificity is not known. Per-nucleotide qualities are absent, and no much larger clonotype sits a single base away. The chain is assembled from TRBV7-2 and TRBJ1-2; TRBD1 might be the D gene, on 5 matching bases. The clonotype was recovered from a female donor with Graves disease. Sequenced here: peripheral blood mononuclear cells (PBMCs), sampled when the disease was refractory, from a patient treated with antithyroid drugs. The CDR3 is CASSLTTVSYGYTF. The DNA sequence is TGTGCCAGCAGCTTAACGACAGTAAGCTATGGCTACACCTTC.